The source of this TCR beta chain is a study of cytomegalovirus exposure and HLA in healthy donors. Notes on the study in general: Later analysis suggested most CMV-associated TCR beta chains were HLA-restricted.

This PCR relied on a set of 60 Vbeta primers and 13 Jbeta primers. In the original workflow: Later analysis identified tens of millions of unique TCR beta chains, 8.5 million to 13 million shared. Measured with immunoSEQ multiplex PCR; TCRdb has only the in-frame clones, and not every one. The D gene and trimming were derived from the DNA, and the V and J assignments and clone size from that table. This sample yields around 150,000 clones, of which approximately 80% are seen a single time; roughly 13% belongs to the top ten. For this clone: Its target is not known.

V trimming: 8 bases; J trimming: 4 bases; junction bases outside the gene matches: 19. Germline V gene data show CDR1 as MDHEN and CDR2 as SYDVKM. The CDR3 covers 17 residues. This receptor was identified in a woman aged 45 to 65 in good health and CMV-seronegative. The rearrangement uses TRBV28 and TRBJ1-2; 7 bases agree with TRBD1. Sequencing input: PBMCs. The CDR3 protein is CASFSRAGGGYGYGYTF. In nucleotides, the CDR3 is TGTGCCAGCTTTTCGCGGGCAGGGGGTGGGTATGGCTATGGCTACACCTTC.